This paragraph reports one T cell receptor (beta chain). As yet, its antigen is unknown. Peripheral blood came from all dose cohorts at three timepoints. The CDR3 length is 15 residues. The J segment lost 2 bases and the V segment lost 5 bases, leaving 7 bases of the junction unmatched. CDR1 SGHVS and CDR2 FNYEAQ come from the germline V gene. Method: immunoSEQ multiplex PCR; TCRdb's copy keeps in-frame clones and lacks some. The repertoire holds about 7,300 clones, with roughly 76% as singletons. This entry comes from a study of OX40 agonist ivuxolimab in advanced cancers. Notes on the study in general: The study observed clonal expansion of CD4+ and CD8+ blood T cells by week 6 at 0.1 to 3.0 mg/kg.

This material consisted of CD4+ or CD8+ T cells sorted from blood, taken in a trial of the OX40 agonist ivuxolimab. The TCR comes from an adult with an advanced solid tumor such as melanoma, head and neck, liver or kidney cancer. The chain is built from TRBV7-6 and TRBJ2-3; TRBD2 aligns across 7 bases. The CDR3 protein is CASSDGGFTTDTQYF. In DNA, the CDR3 is TGTGCCAGCAGCGACGGGGGGTTTACCACAGATACGCAGTATTTT.